Following are 21 T cell receptor beta chains from one sample sequenced in a study of T cells expressing NK-cell markers. TCRdb reprocessed the 5' RACE reads; each CDR3 protein has one entry and no DNA is given. This listing includes 150,000 to 200,000 distinct CDR3 sequences. Material for sequencing was blood T cells: a sorted CD56 or NKG2C T cell subset, CD4+ or CD8+ T cells, or bulk PBMC T cells (not recorded which). These receptors originate from a man aged 18 to 69 in good health.

The chain uses TRBV12-3 or TRBV12-4 and TRBJ2-1; TCRdb gives TRBD2 as the D gene, but with no DNA this cannot be confirmed. The CDR3 is made up of 17 amino acids. This chain's CDR3 is CASSPPPDGTPRNEQFF.

The chain is built from TRBV7-9 and TRBJ2-5; with no DNA, the TCRdb D assignment of TRBD1 cannot be verified. The CDR3 extends over 15 amino acids. Germline CDR1 and CDR2: SEHNR and FQNEAQ (reference sequence). CDR3 sequence: CASSFVPGTQETQYF.

The V and J genes are TRBV7-8 and TRBJ2-5. Germline CDR1 reads SGHVS; CDR2 reads FQNEAQ. The CDR3 is 14 amino acids. CDR3 residues: CASSLWQEQETQYF.

J is TRBJ2-3 and V is TRBV14; TCRdb designates TRBD2, a call that cannot be tested without DNA. Germline V CDR1 and CDR2: SGHDN, FVKESK. The CDR3 totals 14 residues. This chain's CDR3 is CASSQEGGADTQYF.

The rearrangement uses TRBV3-1 and TRBJ1-1. Germline CDR1 is LGHDT and CDR2 is YNNKEL (reference sequence). The CDR3 is made up of 15 amino acids. CDR3 amino acids: CASSQGEMGTTEAFF.

The chain joins TRBV7-9 to TRBJ1-1; the TCRdb D gene call, TRBD1, has no DNA to confirm it. The CDR3 has 14 amino acids. CDR1 and CDR2 (germline): SEHNR, FQNEAQ (reference sequence). This CDR3 is CASQLGQQNTEAFF.

The chain is built from TRBV7-6 and TRBJ1-6; absent DNA, TCRdb's TRBD1 call cannot be checked. The CDR3 extends over 15 amino acids. Germline-derived CDR1 and CDR2 are SGHVS and FNYEAQ. The CDR3 sequence: CASSGTGLLNSPLHF.

The chain has TRBV7-2 and TRBJ2-1; TCRdb names TRBD1, which stays unverified in the absence of DNA. Germline V gene sequence: CDR1 SGHTA, CDR2 FQGNSA. The CDR3 runs 13 residues. The chain's CDR3 is CASSRGAGNEQFF.

The chain carries TRBV9 and TRBJ2-3; TCRdb outputs TRBD2, but without DNA this stays unchecked. This CDR3 contains 17 residues. CDR1 and CDR2 (germline): SGDLS, YYNGEE. The CDR3 reads CASSWTSGGSSTDTQYF.

CDR3 in amino acids: CASSQELAGGRETQYF. The chain recombines TRBV14 with TRBJ2-5; the TCRdb D gene call, TRBD1, has no DNA to confirm it. The CDR3 sequence is 16 residues long. Per germline, CDR1 SGHDN and CDR2 FVKESK.

This chain joins TRBV20-1 and TRBJ1-5; with no DNA, the TCRdb D assignment of TRBD1 cannot be verified. Germline V lookup: CDR1 DFQATT, CDR2 SNEGSKA (reference sequence). The CDR3 loop spans 16 amino acids. CDR3: CSASTQGSGSNQPQHF.

The chain carries TRBV10-1 and TRBJ2-2; TCRdb picks TRBD1, but there is no DNA to check that call. The CDR3 length is 17 residues. Germline V gene lookup returns CDR1 WNHNN and CDR2 SYGVQD (reference sequence). CDR3 amino acids: CASSEGLGQGNTGELFF.

The chain uses TRBV12-5 and TRBJ2-7. CDR1 and CDR2 (germline): LGHNT, FRNRAP. The CDR3 sequence is 15 residues long. This CDR3 reads CASGLVFGGAYEQYF. The full variable domain, in which reference TRBV12-5 and TRBJ2-7 provide the parts outside the CDR3, is DARVTQTPRHKVTEMGQEVTMRCQPILGHNTVFWYRQTMMQGLELLAYFRNRAPLDDSGMPKDRFSAEMPDATLATLKIQPSEPRDSAVYFCASGLVFGGAYEQYFGPGTRLTVT.

The chain carries TRBV7-9 and TRBJ2-3. CDR3 size: 14 residues. In germline, CDR1 is SEHNR, CDR2 FQNEAQ (reference sequence). The CDR3 protein is CASSASGVADTQYF.

CDR3 amino acids: CSVLAPRGYTF. V is TRBV29-1 and J is TRBJ1-2; TCRdb proposes TRBD1, but this gene call is untestable without DNA. Germline V gives CDR1 SQVTM, CDR2 ANQGSEA. The CDR3 is 11 residues long. The variable domain in full, with the rest retrieved from reference TRBV29-1 and TRBJ1-2, is SAVISQKPSRDICQRGTSLTIQCQVDSQVTMMFWYRQQPGQSLTLIATANQGSEATYESGFVIDKFPISRPNLTFSTLTVSNMSPEDSSIYLCSVLAPRGYTFGSGTRLTVV.

V is TRBV2 and J is TRBJ2-1; without DNA, the TCRdb call of TRBD1 cannot be checked. This CDR3 has 14 residues. The germline gives CDR1 SNHLY, CDR2 FYNNEI. The CDR3 sequence is CASGGQDHYNEQFF.

The chain uses TRBV2 and TRBJ2-3; the D call from TCRdb, TRBD2, cannot be confirmed without DNA. From germline, CDR1 is SNHLY and CDR2 FYNNEI. The CDR3 loop spans 15 amino acids. Here the CDR3 reads CASTRQAGSTDTQYF.

The chain is built from TRBV28 and TRBJ1-6. Germline lookup yields CDR1 MDHEN and CDR2 SYDVKM. CDR3 length equals 13 residues. CDR3 in amino acids: CASSLLGNSPLHF.

This sequence joins TRBV7-9 and TRBJ2-5; the TCRdb call, TRBD1, lacks DNA for checking. Germline V gene sequence: CDR1 SEHNR, CDR2 FQNEAQ (reference sequence). The CDR3 covers 17 residues. CDR3 sequence reads: CASSLPVRGGPAETQYF.

The chain is built from TRBV27 and TRBJ2-5; TCRdb picks TRBD2, but there is no DNA to check that call. Per germline, CDR1 MNHEY and CDR2 SMNVEV (reference sequence). This CDR3 has 18 amino acids. The CDR3 region is CASSRIAPPGGARETQYF.

The chain employs TRBV2 and TRBJ2-3; as DNA is missing, the TRBD2 call by TCRdb cannot be tested. The CDR3 loop spans 21 amino acids. Germline CDR1 reads SNHLY; CDR2 reads FYNNEI. The CDR3 sequence is CASSDPRLAGGKAHSTDTQYF.